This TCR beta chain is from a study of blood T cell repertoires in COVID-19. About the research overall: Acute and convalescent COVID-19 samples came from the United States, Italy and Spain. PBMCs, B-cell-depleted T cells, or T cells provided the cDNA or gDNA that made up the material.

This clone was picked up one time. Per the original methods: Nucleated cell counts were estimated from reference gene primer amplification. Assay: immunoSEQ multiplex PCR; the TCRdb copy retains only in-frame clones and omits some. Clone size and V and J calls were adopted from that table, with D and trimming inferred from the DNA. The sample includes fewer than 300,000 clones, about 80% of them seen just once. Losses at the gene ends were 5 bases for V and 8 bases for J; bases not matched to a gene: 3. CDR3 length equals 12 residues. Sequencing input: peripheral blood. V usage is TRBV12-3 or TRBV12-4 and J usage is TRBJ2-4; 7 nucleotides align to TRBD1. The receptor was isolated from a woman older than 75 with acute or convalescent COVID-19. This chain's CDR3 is CASSLTGDIQYF. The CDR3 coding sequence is TGTGCCAGCAGTCTTACAGGGGACATTCAGTACTTC.